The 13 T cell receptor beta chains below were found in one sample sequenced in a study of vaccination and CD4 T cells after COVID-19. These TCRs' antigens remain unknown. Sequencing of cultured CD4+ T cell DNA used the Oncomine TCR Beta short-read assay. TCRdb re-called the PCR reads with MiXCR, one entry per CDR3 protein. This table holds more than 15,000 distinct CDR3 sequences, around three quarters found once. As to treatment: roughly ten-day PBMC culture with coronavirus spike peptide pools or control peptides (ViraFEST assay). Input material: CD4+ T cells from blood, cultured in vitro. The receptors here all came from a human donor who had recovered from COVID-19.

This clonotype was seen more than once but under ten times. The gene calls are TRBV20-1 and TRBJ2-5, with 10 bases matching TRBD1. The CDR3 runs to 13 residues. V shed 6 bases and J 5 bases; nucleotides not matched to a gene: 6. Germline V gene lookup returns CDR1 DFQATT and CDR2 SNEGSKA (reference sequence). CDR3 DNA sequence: TGCAGTGCAAAGACAGGGGGCGTGGAGACCCAGTACTTC. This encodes CSAKTGGVETQYF.

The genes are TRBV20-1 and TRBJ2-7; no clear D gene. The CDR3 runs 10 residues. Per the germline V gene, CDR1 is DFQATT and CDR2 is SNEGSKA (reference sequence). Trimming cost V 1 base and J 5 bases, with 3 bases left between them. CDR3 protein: CSARVHEQYF. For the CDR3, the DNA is TGCAGTGCTAGAGTTCACGAGCAGTACTTC.

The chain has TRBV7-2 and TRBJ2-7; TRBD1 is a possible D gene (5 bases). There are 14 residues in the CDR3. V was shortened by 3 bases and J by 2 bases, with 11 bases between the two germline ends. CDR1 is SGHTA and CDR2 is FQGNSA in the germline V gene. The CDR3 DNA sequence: TGTGCCAGCAGCTTTAACAGGTTCGCCTACGAGCAGTACTTC. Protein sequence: CASSFNRFAYEQYF.

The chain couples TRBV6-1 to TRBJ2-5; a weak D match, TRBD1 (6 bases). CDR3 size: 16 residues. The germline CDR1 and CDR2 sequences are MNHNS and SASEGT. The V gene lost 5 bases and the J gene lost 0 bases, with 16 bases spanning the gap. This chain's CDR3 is CASSIRGRGHQETQYF. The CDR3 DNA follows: TGTGCCAGCAGTATCCGCGGCAGGGGACACCAAGAGACCCAGTACTTC.

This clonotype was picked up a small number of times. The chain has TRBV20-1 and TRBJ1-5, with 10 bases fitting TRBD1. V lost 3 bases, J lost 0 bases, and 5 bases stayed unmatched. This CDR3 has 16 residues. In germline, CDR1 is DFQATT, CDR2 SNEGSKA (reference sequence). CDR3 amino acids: CSASSGTGDSNQPQHF. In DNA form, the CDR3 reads TGCAGTGCTAGCTCCGGGACAGGGGATAGCAATCAGCCCCAGCATTTT.

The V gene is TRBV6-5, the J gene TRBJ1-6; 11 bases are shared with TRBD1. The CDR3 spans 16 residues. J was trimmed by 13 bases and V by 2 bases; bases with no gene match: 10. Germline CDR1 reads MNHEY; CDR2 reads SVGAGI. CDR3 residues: CASSYRGGTGGAPLHF. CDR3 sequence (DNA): TGTGCCAGCAGTTACCGCGGAGGGACAGGGGGAGCGCCCCTCCACTTT.

Here the CDR3 reads CSAPDRNSGNTIYF. CDR3 nucleotide sequence: TGCAGTGCCCCTGACAGAAACTCTGGAAACACCATATATTTT. V is TRBV20-1 and J is TRBJ1-3; a weak D match, TRBD1 (5 bases). V lost 6 bases and J lost 0, with 12 bases in between. The CDR3 has 14 residues. The germline V gene has CDR1 DFQATT and CDR2 SNEGSKA (reference sequence).

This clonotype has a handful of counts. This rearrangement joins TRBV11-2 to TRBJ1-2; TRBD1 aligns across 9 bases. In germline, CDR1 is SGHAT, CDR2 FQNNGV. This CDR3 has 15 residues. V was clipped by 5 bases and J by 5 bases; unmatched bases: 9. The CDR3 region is CASSPNRGRQYGYTF. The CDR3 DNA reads TGTGCCAGCAGCCCGAACAGGGGGCGTCAGTATGGCTACACCTTC.

CDR3 in amino acids: CSARQGQGGYEQYF. In DNA form, the CDR3 reads TGCAGTGCTAGACAGGGACAGGGGGGCTACGAGCAGTACTTC. V and J are TRBV20-1 and TRBJ2-7; 11 nucleotides agree with TRBD1. V gave up 2 bases and J gave up 3 bases; unmatched junction bases: 3. Germline CDR1 reads DFQATT; CDR2 reads SNEGSKA (reference sequence). The CDR3 loop spans 14 amino acids.

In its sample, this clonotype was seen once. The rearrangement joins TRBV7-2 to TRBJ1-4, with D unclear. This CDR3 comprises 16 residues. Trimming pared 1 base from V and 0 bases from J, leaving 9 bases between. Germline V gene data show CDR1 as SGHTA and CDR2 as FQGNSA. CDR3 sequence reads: CASSLVIPATNEKLFF. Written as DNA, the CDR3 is TGTGCCAGCAGCTTAGTCATACCAGCAACTAATGAAAAACTGTTTTTT.

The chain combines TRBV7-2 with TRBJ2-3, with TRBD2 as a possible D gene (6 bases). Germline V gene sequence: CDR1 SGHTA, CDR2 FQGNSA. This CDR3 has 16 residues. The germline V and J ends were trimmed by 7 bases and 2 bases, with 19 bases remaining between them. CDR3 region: CASTDSRLVYTDTQYF. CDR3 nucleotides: TGTGCCAGCACCGACAGTCGACTAGTGTACACAGATACGCAGTATTTT.

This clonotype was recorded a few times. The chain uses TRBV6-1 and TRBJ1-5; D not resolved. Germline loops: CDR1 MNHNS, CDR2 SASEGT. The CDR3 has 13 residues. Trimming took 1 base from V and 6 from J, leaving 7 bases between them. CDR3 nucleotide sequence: TGTGCCAGCAGTGAAGTTGGCAGTCAGCCCCAGCATTTT. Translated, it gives CASSEVGSQPQHF.

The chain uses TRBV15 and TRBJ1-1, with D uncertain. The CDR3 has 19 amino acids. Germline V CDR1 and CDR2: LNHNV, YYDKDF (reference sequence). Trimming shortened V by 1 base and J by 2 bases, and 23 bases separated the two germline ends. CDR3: CATSRARLYDPDGNTEAFF. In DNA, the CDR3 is TGTGCCACCAGCAGAGCTCGACTTTATGACCCAGACGGTAACACTGAAGCTTTCTTT.